This TCR beta chain stems from a study of regulatory T cells in long-lasting Graves disease. The study's findings and limits: Not thyroid tissue but only peripheral blood was studied. When disease was persistent, TRBV28, TRBJ1-2 and TRBJ2-5 were the favored segments.

In building TCR beta libraries, iRepertoire HTBI primers were used together with Arm-PCR of CDR3 regions. TCRdb reprocessed the multiplex PCR reads via MiXCR and lists one record per CDR3 protein. The sample consists of about 470,000 distinct CDR3 sequences, around 15% of them appearing once. The V and J ends lost 0 bases and 10 bases respectively, with 13 bases between them. The V gene's germline CDR1 is GTSNPN and CDR2 SVGIG (reference sequence). The CDR3 runs 13 residues. This clonotype was seen only a few times. The antigen remains undetermined. The time point was: newly diagnosed GD, antithyroid drugs for less than 3 months. The TCR library used RNA extracted from PBMCs. These data also featured in a second study, about T cells in Graves' hyperthyroidism and ophthalmopathy. According to that study: Separation of ophthalmopathy from stable hyperthyroidism was achieved by a 13 V-J model.

The specimen was peripheral blood mononuclear cells (PBMCs), collected at new diagnosis, from a patient treated with antithyroid drugs. The chain joins TRBV30 to TRBJ2-1; D gene uncertain. The receptor's source is a man in his forties with Graves disease. The chain's CDR3 is CAWSVPSRREQFF. CDR3 nucleotides: TGTGCCTGGAGTGTACCTTCTCGCAGGGAGCAGTTCTTC.